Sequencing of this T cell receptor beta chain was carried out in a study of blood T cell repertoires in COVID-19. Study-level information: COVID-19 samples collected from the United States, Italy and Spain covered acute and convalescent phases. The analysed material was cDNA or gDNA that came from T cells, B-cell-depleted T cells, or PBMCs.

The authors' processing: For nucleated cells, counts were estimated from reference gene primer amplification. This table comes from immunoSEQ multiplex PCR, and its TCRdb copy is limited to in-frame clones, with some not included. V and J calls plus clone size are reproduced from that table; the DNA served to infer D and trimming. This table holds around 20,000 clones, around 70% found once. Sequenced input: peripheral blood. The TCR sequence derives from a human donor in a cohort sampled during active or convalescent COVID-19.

The CDR3 here is CARVPEEQGASNQPQHF. CDR3 DNA sequence: TGCGCCAGAGTCCCGGAGGAACAGGGGGCTAGCAATCAGCCCCAGCATTTT. The chain is built from TRBV10-1 and TRBJ1-5, with TRBD1 matching over 9 bases. V lost 9 bases and J lost 0; bases outside the gene matches: 12. This CDR3 comprises 17 residues. CDR1 and CDR2 (germline): WNHNN, SYGVQD (reference sequence).